This T cell receptor (beta chain) derives from a study of blood T cell repertoires in COVID-19. Overall study context: Acute and convalescent COVID-19 samples came from the United States, Italy and Spain.

V shed 4 bases, J shed 2 bases, and the junction held 5 bases outside the gene matches. There are 16 residues in the CDR3. In germline, CDR1 is MNHEY, CDR2 SMNVEV (reference sequence). Method: immunoSEQ multiplex PCR; TCRdb's copy keeps in-frame clones and lacks some. The sample includes fewer than 25,000 clones, 85% to 90% seen only once; the top ten take about 25%. The chain uses TRBV27 and TRBJ2-3, with 11 bases that match TRBD2. Input material: peripheral blood. This clonotype was obtained from a human donor with active COVID-19. The donor label of this sample is uncertain. Here the CDR3 reads CASSSTTSGATDTQYF. CDR3 DNA sequence: TGTGCCAGCAGTTCGACGACTAGCGGGGCCACAGATACGCAGTATTTT.